Reported below is one T cell receptor beta chain. What it binds is unknown. This specimen comes from a study of cytomegalovirus exposure and HLA in healthy donors. Germline trimming cut 4 bases from V and 6 bases from J; bases unmatched to any gene: 6. The CDR3 sequence is 15 residues long. Germline V lookup: CDR1 PRHDT, CDR2 FYEKMQ (reference sequence). Findings of the study overall: As a later analysis revealed, the rate of TCR association differed by HLA locus, with DRB1 most and HLA-C fewest. It was 150 to 200 TCR beta chains that were listed as cytomegalovirus-associated.

Primers for the PCR totalled 60 Vbeta and 13 Jbeta. TCRdb's table, derived via immunoSEQ multiplex PCR, lists solely in-frame clones and lacks some. This sample's clone table lists about 150,000 clones. The receptor was derived from a woman aged 45-65 years in good health and CMV-seronegative. The V and J genes are TRBV13 and TRBJ2-1, with TRBD1 matching over 10 bases. The sequencing input was PBMCs. CDR3 sequence: CASSSRDRGLNEQFF. Written as DNA, the CDR3 is TGTGCCAGCAGCTCCCGAGACAGGGGGCTCAATGAGCAGTTCTTC.